These T cell receptor beta chains were read from a single sample in a study of early stage breast cancer tumors. The table came from immunoSEQ multiplex PCR; TCRdb's copy has only in-frame clones and leaves some out. This table holds 10,000 to 11,000 clones, 75% to 85% found once. Sequencing input: breast tumor tissue. The receptors here all came from a person between 65 and 80 years old with breast cancer. CDR3s include the opening cysteine and the closing phenylalanine or tryptophan. A D gene is named only where the DNA matches it firmly. Not every row has a clone size; where given, it reads once, few, many or a size class.

J gene	V gene	D gene	CDR3 length	clone size	CDR3 DNA	CDR3 protein
TRBJ1-5	TRBV7-2	TRBD1	14	NA	TGTGCCAGCAGCTTCCAGGGGGCCTACCAGCCCCAGCATTTT	CASSFQGAYQPQHF
TRBJ1-4	TRBV6-5	TRBD1	16	NA	TGTGCCAGCAGTTCCCTGCCGGGACAGGGAGGCGAAAAACTGTTTTTT	CASSSLPGQGGEKLFF
TRBJ1-5	TRBV18	TRBD1	16	NA	TGTGCCAGCTCACCGATTACAGGGGATAGCAATCAGCCCCAGCATTTT	CASSPITGDSNQPQHF
TRBJ2-3	TRBV5-6	NA	13	NA	TGTGCCAGCCACATTCCAAACACAGATACGCAGTATTTT	CASHIPNTDTQYF
TRBJ2-7	TRBV9	TRBD1	15	NA	TGTGCCAGCAGCGTAGTCGACAGGGGTCCCTACGAGCAGTACTTC	CASSVVDRGPYEQYF
TRBJ2-7	TRBV2	TRBD1	13	few	TGTGCCAGCAAGGGACAGGGGATAGGAGAGCAGTACTTC	CASKGQGIGEQYF
TRBJ2-3	TRBV7-2	TRBD2	16	NA	TGTGCCAGCAGCCCACTAGCGGGGGGAAACACAGATACGCAGTATTTT	CASSPLAGGNTDTQYF
TRBJ2-5	TRBV4-1	TRBD1	16	NA	TGCGCCAGCAGCCAAGAATCCCGACAGGGGAGAGAGACCCAGTACTTC	CASSQESRQGRETQYF
TRBJ2-3	TRBV6-5	NA	14	NA	TGTGCCAGCAGTGCAACTAGCAGGGCAGATACGCAGTATTTT	CASSATSRADTQYF
TRBJ2-7	TRBV7-9	NA	12	few	TGTGCCAGCAGCTCACGACAGTACGAGCAGTACTTC	CASSSRQYEQYF
TRBJ2-2	TRBV5-1	TRBD2	18	NA	TGCGCCAGCAGCCCGGGACTAGCGGGGGGCCTGAACACCGGGGAGCTGTTTTTT	CASSPGLAGGLNTGELFF
TRBJ2-7	TRBV6-1	NA	14	few	TGTGCCAGCGTGGGTGGACTCGCTACCTACGAGCAGTACTTC	CASVGGLATYEQYF
TRBJ2-1	TRBV9	NA	15	NA	TGTGCCAGCAGCGGAACTAGTACCTCCTACAATGAGCAGTTCTTC	CASSGTSTSYNEQFF
TRBJ2-5	TRBV30	NA	10	NA	TGTGCCTGGAGTCTGGAGCCCCAGTACTTC	CAWSLEPQYF
TRBJ1-6	TRBV4-1	NA	16	few	TGCGCCAGCAGCCCAGGGTCGAGCTCCTATAATTCACCCCTCCACTTT	CASSPGSSSYNSPLHF
TRBJ2-1	TRBV29-1	TRBD2	13	few	TGCAGCGTTGTATTCTGGGGAGGGACCGACCAGTTCTTC	CSVVFWGGTDQFF
TRBJ2-2	TRBV6-1	NA	13	few	TGTGCCAGCACTTCTAGAGTTAGCGGGGAGCTGTTTTTT	CASTSRVSGELFF
TRBJ1-1	TRBV28	NA	12	NA	TGTGCCAGCAGTCTTTTGGAGACTGAAGCTTTCTTT	CASSLLETEAFF
TRBJ2-7	TRBV2	TRBD2	15	NA	TGTGCCAGCAGTGAAGGTCTAGCGGAGACCTACGAGCAGTACTTC	CASSEGLAETYEQYF
TRBJ2-3	TRBV27	NA	14	NA	TGTGCCAGCAGGCTGTCCAGGGCGACAGATACGCAGTATTTT	CASRLSRATDTQYF
TRBJ1-4	TRBV7-2	TRBD1	14	few	TGTGCCAGCAGCTCCGGACAGGGGGGCGAAAAACTGTTTTTT	CASSSGQGGEKLFF
TRBJ1-2	TRBV28	TRBD1	13	NA	TGTGCCAGCAGCGACAGGGGGAACTATGGCTACACCTTC	CASSDRGNYGYTF
TRBJ2-7	TRBV28	NA	12	NA	TGTGCCAGCAGTTTAAGCCTATACGAGCAGTACTTC	CASSLSLYEQYF
TRBJ1-4	TRBV6-1	NA	15	NA	TGTGCCAGCAGTCTAACAGGGTTTTCTAATGAAAAACTGTTTTTT	CASSLTGFSNEKLFF